The text below deals with one T cell receptor (beta chain). The antigen is unknown. This CDR3 contains 13 residues. V was cut by 0 bases and J by 1 base, with 2 bases left in between. The germline gives CDR1 SGHTS, CDR2 YDEGEE. The sample originates from a study of T cell responses to AZD1222 COVID-19 vaccine. Data came from immunoSEQ multiplex PCR; TCRdb stores just in-frame clones and leaves some out. The table has over 50,000 clones, roughly four fifths seen once. Findings and caveats of the study: Repertoires in all cases were sampled only once the peak T cell response had passed. Spike-wide coverage was observed for vaccine-associated CD4 TCRs, with dominant responses at 160-218 and 743-854. Targets within unmutated variant regions were reportedly found for nearly half of spike-specific TCRs. Increased Spike-specific TCR breadth and depth were observed after two AZD1222 doses.

The V and J genes are TRBV5-8 and TRBJ1-5, with D hard to call. The clonotype comes from an adult who received the AZD1222 COVID-19 vaccine. The sample here was peripheral blood, taken 28 days after the second AZD1222 dose. CDR3 sequence (DNA): TGTGCCAGCAGCTTGGTGAGCAATCAGCCCCAGCATTTT. The encoded protein is CASSLVSNQPQHF.